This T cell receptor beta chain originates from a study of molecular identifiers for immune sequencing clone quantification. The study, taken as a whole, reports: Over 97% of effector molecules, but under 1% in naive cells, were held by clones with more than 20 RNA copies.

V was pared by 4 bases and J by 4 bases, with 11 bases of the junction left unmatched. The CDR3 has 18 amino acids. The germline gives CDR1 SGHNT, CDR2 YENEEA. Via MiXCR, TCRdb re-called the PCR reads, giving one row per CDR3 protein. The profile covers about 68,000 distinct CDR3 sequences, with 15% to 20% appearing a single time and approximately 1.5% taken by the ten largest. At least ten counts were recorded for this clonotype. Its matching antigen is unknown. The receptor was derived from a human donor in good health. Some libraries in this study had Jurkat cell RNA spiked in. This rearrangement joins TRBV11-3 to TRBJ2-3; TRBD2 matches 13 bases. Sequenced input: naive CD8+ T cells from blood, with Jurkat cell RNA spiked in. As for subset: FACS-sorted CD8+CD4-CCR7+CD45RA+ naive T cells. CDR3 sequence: CASSSLAGGPHEADTQYF. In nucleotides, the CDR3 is TGTGCCAGCAGCTCACTAGCGGGAGGGCCGCACGAAGCAGATACGCAGTATTTT. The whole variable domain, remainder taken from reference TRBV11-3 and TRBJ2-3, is EAGVVQSPRYKIIEKKQPVAFWCNPISGHNTLYWYLQNLGQGPELLIRYENEEAVDDSQLPKDRFSAERLKGVDSTLKIQPAELGDSAVYLCASSSLAGGPHEADTQYFGPGTRLTVL.